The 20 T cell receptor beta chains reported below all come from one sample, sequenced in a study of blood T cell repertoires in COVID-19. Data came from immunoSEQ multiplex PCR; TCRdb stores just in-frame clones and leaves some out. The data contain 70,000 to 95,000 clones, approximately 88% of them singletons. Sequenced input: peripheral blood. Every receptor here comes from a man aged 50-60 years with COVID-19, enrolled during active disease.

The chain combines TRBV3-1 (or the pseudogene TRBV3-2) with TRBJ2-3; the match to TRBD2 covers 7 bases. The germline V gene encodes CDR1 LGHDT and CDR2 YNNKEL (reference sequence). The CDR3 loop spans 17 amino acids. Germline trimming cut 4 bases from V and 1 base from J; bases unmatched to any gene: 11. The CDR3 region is CASSLSGTRAGTDTQYF. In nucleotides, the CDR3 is TGTGCCAGCAGCCTCAGCGGGACCCGAGCCGGCACAGATACGCAGTATTTT.

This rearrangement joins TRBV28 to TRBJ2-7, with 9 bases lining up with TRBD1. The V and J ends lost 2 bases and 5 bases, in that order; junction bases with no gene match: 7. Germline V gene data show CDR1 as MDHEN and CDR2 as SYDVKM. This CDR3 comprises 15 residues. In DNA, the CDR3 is TGTGCCAGCAGTTTAGTGGGACAGGGAGGCAACGAGCAGTACTTC. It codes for CASSLVGQGGNEQYF.

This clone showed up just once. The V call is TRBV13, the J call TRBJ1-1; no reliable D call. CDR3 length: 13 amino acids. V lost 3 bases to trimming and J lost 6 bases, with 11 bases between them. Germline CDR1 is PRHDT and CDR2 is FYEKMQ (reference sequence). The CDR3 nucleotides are TGTGCCAGCAGCTTGAGGACGGGAGCTGAAGCTTTCTTT. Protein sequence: CASSLRTGAEAFF.

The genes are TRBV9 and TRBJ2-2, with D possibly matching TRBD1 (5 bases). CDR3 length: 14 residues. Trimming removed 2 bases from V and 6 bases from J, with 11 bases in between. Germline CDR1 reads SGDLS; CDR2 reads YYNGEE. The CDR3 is CASSVQGTPGELFF. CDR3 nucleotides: TGTGCCAGCAGCGTCCAGGGAACACCCGGGGAGCTGTTTTTT.

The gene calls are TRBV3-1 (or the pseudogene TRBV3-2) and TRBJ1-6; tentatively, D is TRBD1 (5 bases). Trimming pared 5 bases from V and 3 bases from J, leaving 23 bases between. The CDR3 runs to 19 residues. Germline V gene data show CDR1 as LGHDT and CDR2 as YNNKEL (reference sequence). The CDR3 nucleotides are TGTGCCAGCAGCAAGGGGAAGGGAGGACGGGACGGCTATAATTCACCCCTCCACTTT. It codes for CASSKGKGGRDGYNSPLHF.

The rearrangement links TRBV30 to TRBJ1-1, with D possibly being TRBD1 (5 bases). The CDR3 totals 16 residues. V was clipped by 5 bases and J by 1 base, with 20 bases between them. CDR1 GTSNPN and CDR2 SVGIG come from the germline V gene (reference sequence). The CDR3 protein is CAWALSPGLTNTEAFF. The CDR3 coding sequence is TGTGCCTGGGCCCTCTCCCCGGGACTTACGAACACTGAAGCTTTCTTT.

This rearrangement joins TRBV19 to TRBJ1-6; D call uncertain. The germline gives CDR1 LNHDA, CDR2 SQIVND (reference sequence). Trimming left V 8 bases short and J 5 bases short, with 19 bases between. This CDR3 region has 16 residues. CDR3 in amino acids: CASRYSIRGNNSPLHF. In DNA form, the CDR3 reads TGTGCCAGTCGATATAGCATTCGGGGAAATAATTCACCCCTCCACTTT.

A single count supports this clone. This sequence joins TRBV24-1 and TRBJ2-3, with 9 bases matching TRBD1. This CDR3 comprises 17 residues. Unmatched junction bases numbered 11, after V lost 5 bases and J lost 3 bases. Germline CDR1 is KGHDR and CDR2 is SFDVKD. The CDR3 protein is CATSGNPRDRVTDTQYF. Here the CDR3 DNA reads TGTGCCACCAGTGGAAACCCCCGGGACAGGGTAACAGATACGCAGTATTTT.

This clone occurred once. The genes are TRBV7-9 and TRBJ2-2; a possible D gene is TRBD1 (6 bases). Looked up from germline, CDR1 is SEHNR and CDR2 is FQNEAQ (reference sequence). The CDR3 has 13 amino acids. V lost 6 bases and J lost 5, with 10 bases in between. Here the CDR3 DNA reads TGTGCCAGCAGTTCGACAGGAACCGGGGAGCTGTTTTTT. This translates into CASSSTGTGELFF.

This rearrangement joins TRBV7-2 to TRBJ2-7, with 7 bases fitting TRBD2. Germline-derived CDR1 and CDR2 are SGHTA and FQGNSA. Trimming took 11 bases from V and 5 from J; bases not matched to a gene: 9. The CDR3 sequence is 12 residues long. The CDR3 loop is CALAGDRDEQYF. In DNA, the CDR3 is TGTGCCCTGGCGGGGGATCGCGACGAGCAGTACTTC. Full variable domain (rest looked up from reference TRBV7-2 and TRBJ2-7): GAGVSQSPSNKVTEKGKDVELRCDPISGHTALYWYRQSLGQGLEFLIYFQGNSAPDKSGLPSDRFSAERTGGSVSTLTIQRTQQEDSAVYLCALAGDRDEQYFGPGTRLTVT.

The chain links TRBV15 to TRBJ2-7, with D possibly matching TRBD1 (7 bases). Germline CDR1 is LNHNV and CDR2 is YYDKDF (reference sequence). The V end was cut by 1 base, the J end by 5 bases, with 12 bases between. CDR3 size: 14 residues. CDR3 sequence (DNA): TGTGCCACCAGCAGAGCGACAGGGAGGAACGAGCAGTACTTC. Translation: CATSRATGRNEQYF.

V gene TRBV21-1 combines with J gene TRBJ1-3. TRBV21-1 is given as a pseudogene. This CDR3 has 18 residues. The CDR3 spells CASSKVYGRERTGNTIYF. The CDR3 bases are TGTGCCAGCAGCAAAGTGTATGGGAGGGAAAGGACTGGAAACACCATATATTTT.

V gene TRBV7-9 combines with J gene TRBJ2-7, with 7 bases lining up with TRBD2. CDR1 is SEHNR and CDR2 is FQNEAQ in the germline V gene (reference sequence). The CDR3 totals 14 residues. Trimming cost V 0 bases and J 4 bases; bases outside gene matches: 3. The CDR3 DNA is TGTGCCAGCAGCTTAGCGGGGGGGATTTACGAGCAGTACTTC. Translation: CASSLAGGIYEQYF.

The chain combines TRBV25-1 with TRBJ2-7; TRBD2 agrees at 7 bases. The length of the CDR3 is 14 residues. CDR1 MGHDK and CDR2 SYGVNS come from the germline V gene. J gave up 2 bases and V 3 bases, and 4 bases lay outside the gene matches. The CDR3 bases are TGTGCCAGCAGTGATATGGGACTAACCTACGAGCAGTACTTC. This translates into CASSDMGLTYEQYF.

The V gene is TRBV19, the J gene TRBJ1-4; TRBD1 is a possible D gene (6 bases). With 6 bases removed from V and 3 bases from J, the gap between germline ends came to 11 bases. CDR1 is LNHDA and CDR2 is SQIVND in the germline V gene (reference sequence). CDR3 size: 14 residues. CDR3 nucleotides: TGTGCCAGTAGGAGACAGGCTTCTAATGAAAAACTGTTTTTT. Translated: CASRRQASNEKLFF.

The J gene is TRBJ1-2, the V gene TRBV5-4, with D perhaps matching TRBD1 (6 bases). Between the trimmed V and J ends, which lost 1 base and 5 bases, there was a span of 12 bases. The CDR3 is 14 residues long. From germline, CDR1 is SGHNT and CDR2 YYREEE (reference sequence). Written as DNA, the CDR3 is TGTGCCAGCAGCTTGATGACAGGAAGGTATGGCTACACCTTC. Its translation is CASSLMTGRYGYTF.

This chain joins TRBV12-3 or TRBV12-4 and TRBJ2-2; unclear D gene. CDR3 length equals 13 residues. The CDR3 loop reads CATQPLNTGELFF. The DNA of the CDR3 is TGTGCTACTCAACCCCTCAACACCGGGGAGCTGTTTTTT.

CDR3 sequence (DNA): TGTGCCAGCAGCTTATCGCGGGGGGGCACAGATACGCAGTATTTT. Its protein is CASSLSRGGTDTQYF. The J gene is TRBJ2-3, the V gene TRBV11-2; 8 positions agree with TRBD2. The V gene's germline CDR1 is SGHAT and CDR2 FQNNGV. The V segment lost 2 bases and the J segment 1 base; nucleotides outside the gene matches: 2. This CDR3 has 15 amino acids.

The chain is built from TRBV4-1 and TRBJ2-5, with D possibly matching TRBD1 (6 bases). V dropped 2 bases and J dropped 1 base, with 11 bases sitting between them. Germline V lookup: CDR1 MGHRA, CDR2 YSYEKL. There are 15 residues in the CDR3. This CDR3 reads CASSQSGTPQETQYF. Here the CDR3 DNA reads TGCGCCAGCAGCCAATCCGGGACACCCCAAGAGACCCAGTACTTC.

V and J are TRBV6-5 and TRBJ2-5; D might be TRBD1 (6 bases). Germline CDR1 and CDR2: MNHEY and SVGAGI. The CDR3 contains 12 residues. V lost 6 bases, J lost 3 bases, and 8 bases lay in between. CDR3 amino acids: CASRNREETQYF. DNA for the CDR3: TGTGCCAGCAGAAACAGGGAAGAGACCCAGTACTTC.